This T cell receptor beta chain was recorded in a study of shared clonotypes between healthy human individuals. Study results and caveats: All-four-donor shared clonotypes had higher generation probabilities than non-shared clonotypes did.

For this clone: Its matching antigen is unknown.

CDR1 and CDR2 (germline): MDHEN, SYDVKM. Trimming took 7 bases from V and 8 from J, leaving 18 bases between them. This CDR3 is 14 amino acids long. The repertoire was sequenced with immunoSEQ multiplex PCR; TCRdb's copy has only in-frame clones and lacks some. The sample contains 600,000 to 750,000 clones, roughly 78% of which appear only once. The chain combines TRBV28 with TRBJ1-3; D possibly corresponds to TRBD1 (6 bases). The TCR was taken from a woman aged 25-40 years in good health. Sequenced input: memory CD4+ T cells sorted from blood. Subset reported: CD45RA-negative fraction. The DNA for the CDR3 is TGTGCCAGCAAGGATGGGGGGCACGGGGACACCATATATTTT. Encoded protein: CASKDGGHGDTIYF.